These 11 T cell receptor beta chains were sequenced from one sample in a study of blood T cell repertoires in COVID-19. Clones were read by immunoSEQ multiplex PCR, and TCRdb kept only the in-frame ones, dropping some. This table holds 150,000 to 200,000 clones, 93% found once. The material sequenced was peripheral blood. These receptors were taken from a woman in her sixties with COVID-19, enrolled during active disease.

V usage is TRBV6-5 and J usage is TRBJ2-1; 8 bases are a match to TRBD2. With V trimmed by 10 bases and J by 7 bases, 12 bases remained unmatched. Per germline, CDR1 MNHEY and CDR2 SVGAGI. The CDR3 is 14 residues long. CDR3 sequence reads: CATRPAGVRNEQFF. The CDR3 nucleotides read TGTGCCACGCGGCCAGCGGGGGTCCGGAATGAGCAGTTCTTC.

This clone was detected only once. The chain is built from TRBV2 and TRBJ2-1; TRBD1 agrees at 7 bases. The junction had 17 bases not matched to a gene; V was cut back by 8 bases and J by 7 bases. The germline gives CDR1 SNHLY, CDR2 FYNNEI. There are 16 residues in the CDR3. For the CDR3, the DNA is TGTGCCAGCCTCTCCCGGTCACAGACAGGGCTAAATGAGCAGTTCTTC. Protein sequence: CASLSRSQTGLNEQFF. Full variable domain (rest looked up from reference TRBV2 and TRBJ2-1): EPEVTQTPSHQVTQMGQEVILRCVPISNHLYFYWYRQILGQKVEFLVSFYNNEISEKSEIFDDQFSVERPDGSNFTLKIRSTKLEDSAMYFCASLSRSQTGLNEQFFGPGTRLTVL.

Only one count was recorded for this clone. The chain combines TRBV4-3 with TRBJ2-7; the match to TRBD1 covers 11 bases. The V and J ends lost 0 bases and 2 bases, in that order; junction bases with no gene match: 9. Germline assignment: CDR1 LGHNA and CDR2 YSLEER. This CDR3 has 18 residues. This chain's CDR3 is CASSQEGPGTGGTYEQYF. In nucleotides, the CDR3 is TGCGCCAGCAGCCAAGAGGGGCCGGGGACAGGGGGGACCTACGAGCAGTACTTC.

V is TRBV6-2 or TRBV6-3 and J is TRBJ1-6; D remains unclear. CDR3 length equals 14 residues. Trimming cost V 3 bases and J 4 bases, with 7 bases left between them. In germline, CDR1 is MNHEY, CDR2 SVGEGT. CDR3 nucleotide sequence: TGTGCCAGCAGTTATAGTTCGTATAATTCACCCCTCCACTTT. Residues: CASSYSSYNSPLHF.

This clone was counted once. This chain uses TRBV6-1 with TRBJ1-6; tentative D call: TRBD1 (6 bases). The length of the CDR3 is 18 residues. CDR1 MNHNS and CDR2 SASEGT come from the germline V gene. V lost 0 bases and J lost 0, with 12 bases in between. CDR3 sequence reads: CASSEAKTGSSYNSPLHF. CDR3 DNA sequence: TGTGCCAGCAGTGAAGCGAAAACAGGGAGCTCCTATAATTCACCCCTCCACTTT.

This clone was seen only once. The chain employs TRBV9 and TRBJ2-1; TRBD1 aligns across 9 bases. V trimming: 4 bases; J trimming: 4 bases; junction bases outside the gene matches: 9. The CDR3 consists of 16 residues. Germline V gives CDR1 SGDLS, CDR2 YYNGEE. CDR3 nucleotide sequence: TGTGCCAGCAGCCCTCTTGGGGACAGGGCGTACAATGAGCAGTTCTTC. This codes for CASSPLGDRAYNEQFF.

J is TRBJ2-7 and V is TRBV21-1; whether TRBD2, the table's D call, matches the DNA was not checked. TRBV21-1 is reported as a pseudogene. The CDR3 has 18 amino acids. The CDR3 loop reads CASSKVIRGLRTPYEQYF. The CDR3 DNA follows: TGTGCCAGCAGCAAAGTTATCCGGGGACTCAGAACTCCCTACGAGCAGTACTTC.

The DNA for the CDR3 is TGTGCCACCAGCGTCAGGGTTACCAATGAGCAGTTCTTC. It is translated as CATSVRVTNEQFF. This rearrangement joins TRBV15 to TRBJ2-1; tentative D call: TRBD1 (5 bases). In germline, CDR1 is LNHNV, CDR2 YYDKDF (reference sequence). The CDR3 length is 13 residues. Trimming stripped 5 bases from V and 6 bases from J, with 11 bases between.

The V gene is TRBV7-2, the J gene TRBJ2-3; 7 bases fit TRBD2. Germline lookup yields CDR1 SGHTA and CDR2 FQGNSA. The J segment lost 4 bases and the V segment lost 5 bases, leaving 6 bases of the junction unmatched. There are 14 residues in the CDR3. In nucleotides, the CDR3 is TGTGCCAGCAGCCCGGGACTATGGGCAGATACGCAGTATTTT. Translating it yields CASSPGLWADTQYF.

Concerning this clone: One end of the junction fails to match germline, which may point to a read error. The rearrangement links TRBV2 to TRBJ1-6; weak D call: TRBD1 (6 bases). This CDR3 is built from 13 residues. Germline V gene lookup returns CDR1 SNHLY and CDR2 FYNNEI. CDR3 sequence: CASSLRDTTRRDF. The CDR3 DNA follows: TGTGCCAGCAGCCTTAGGGACACCACACGCCGGGACTTT.

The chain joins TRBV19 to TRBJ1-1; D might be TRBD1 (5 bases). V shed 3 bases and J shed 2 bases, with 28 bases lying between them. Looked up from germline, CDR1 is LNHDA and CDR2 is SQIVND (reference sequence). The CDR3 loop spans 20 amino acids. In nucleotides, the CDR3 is TGTGCCAGTAGTATCGGAGCAGGGTCGGGCGTAGGAGTTGGTAACACTGAAGCTTTCTTT. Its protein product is CASSIGAGSGVGVGNTEAFF.